This T cell receptor (beta chain) originates from a study of T cells in Graves' hyperthyroidism and ophthalmopathy. Study context: The initial diagnosis was the point when peripheral blood was collected, ahead of any treatment.

Orbital computed tomography, thyroid ultrasound, serum thyroxine and TRAb, and clinical symptoms together informed the diagnoses. Study-level findings and limits: The majority of expanded thyroid clonotypes above 0.001 also appeared in blood. Ophthalmopathy, as predicted by the model, came a median around 6.7 months after the prediction.

This clonotype came up many times. Its target is unknown. Amplification yielded TCR beta CDR3 regions, with RNA transcripts as the source. The primer set for the first-round RT-PCR of the TCR CDR3 was HTBI. TCRdb re-called the multiplex PCR reads with MiXCR, one entry per CDR3 protein. The sample holds over 500,000 distinct CDR3 sequences, 15% to 20% seen once. The clonotype was recovered from a woman between 18 and 29 years old with Graves' ophthalmopathy. The sample was blood.

For the CDR3, the DNA is TGCGCCAGCAGCTTGGCGACAGGGGGAACCTACGAGCAGTACTTC. Protein sequence: CASSLATGGTYEQYF. The rearrangement links TRBV5-1 to TRBJ2-7, with TRBD1 matching 9 bases. The trim removed 0 bases at V and 2 bases at J, leaving 3 bases unmatched. This CDR3 is built from 15 residues. CDR1 is SGHRS, CDR2 YFSETQ, per germline.